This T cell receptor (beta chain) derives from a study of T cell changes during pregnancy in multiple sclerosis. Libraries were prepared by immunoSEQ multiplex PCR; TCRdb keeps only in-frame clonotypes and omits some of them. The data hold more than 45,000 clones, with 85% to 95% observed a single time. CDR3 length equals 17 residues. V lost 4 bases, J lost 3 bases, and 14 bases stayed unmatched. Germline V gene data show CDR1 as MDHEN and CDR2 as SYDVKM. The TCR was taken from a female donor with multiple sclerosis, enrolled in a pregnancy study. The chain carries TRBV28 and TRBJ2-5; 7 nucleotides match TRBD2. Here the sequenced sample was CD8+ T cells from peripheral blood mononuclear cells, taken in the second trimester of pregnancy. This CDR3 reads CASSSYSTSVQEETQYF. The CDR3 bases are TGTGCCAGCAGTTCCTACTCCACTAGCGTACAGGAAGAGACCCAGTACTTC.